This T cell receptor (beta chain) was retrieved from a study of OX40 agonist ivuxolimab in advanced cancers. Profiling relied on immunoSEQ multiplex PCR, and the TCRdb table lists in-frame clones only, not all of them. The sample lists about 56,000 clones, roughly 80% occurring once. The CDR3 sequence is 16 residues long. CDR1 and CDR2 from the germline V gene are SGHAT and FQNNGV. V trimming: 6 bases; J trimming: 10 bases; junction bases outside the gene matches: 13. This receptor was obtained from an adult with an advanced solid tumor such as melanoma, head and neck, liver or kidney cancer. This chain links TRBV11-2 with TRBJ1-6; 9 bases are shared with TRBD1. The material sequenced was CD4+ or CD8+ T cells sorted from blood, taken in a trial of the OX40 agonist ivuxolimab. The CDR3 sequence: CASSDWDRDSSSPLHF. In nucleotides, the CDR3 is TGTGCCAGCAGTGACTGGGACAGGGATAGTAGCTCACCCCTCCACTTT. Supplemented by reference TRBV11-2 and TRBJ1-6, the full variable domain reads EAGVAQSPRYKIIEKRQSVAFWCNPISGHATLYWYQQILGQGPKLLIQFQNNGVVDDSQLPKDRFSAERLKGVDSTLKIQPAKLEDSAVYLCASSDWDRDSSSPLHFGNGTRLTVT.